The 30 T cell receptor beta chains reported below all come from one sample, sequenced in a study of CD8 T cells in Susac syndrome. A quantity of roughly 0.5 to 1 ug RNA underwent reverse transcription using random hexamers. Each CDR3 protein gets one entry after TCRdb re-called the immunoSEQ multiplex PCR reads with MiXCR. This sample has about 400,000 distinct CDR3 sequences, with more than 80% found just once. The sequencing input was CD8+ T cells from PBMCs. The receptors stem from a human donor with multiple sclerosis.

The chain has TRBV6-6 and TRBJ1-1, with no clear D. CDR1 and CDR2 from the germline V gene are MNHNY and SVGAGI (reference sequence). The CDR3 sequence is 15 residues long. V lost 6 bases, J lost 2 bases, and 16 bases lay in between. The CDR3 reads CASRYLEDPNTEAFF. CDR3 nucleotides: TGTGCCAGCAGATACCTGGAGGATCCAAACACTGAAGCTTTCTTT.

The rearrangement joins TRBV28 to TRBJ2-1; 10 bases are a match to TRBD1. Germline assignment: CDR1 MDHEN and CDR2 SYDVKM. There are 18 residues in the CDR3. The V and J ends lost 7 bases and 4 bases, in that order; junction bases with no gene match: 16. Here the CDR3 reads CASMLKEGQGGVYNEQFF. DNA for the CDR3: TGTGCCAGCATGTTGAAAGAAGGACAGGGGGGGGTATACAATGAGCAGTTCTTC.

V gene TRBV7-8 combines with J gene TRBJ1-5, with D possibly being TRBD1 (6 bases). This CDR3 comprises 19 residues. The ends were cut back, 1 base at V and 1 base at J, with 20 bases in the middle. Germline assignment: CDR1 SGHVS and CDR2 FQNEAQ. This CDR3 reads CASSLDREFEFISNQPQHF. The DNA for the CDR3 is TGTGCCAGCAGCTTAGACAGGGAATTTGAATTCATAAGCAATCAGCCCCAGCATTTT. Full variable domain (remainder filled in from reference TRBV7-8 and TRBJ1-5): GAGVSQSPRYKVAKRGQDVALRCDPISGHVSLFWYQQALGQGPEFLTYFQNEAQLDKSGLPSDRFFAERPEGSVSTLKIQRTQQEDSAVYLCASSLDREFEFISNQPQHFGDGTRLSIL.

In DNA form, the CDR3 reads TGTGCCTGGAGTGGCGGAGCCTACGAGCAGTACTTC. This encodes CAWSGGAYEQYF. The V call is TRBV30, the J call TRBJ2-7; unclear D gene. CDR3 size: 12 residues. V lost 1 base and J 2 bases, leaving 6 bases between the germline ends. Germline V gene lookup returns CDR1 GTSNPN and CDR2 SVGIG (reference sequence).

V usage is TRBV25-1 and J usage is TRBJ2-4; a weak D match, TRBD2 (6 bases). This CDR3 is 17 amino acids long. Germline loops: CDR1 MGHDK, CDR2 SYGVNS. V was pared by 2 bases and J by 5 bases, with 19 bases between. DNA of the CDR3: TGTGCCAGCAGTGAAACGCGTGAGGGTGCGGGACAAAACATTCAGTACTTC. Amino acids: CASSETREGAGQNIQYF.

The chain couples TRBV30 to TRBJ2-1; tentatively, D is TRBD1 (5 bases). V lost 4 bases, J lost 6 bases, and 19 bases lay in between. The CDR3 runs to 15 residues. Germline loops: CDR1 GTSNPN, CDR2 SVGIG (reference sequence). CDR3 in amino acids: CAWMGFQGPSNEQFF. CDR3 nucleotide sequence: TGTGCCTGGATGGGCTTCCAGGGTCCTAGCAATGAGCAGTTCTTC.

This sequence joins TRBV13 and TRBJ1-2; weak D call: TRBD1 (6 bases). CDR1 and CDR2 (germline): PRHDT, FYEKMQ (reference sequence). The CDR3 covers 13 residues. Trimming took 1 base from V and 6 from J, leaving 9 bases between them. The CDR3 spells CASSLEGDNGYTF. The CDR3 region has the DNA TGTGCCAGCAGCTTAGAAGGGGACAATGGCTACACCTTC.

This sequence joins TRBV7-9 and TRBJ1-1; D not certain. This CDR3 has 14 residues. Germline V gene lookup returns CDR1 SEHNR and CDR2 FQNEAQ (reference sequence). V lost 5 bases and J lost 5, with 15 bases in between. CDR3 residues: CASSPGTSRTEAFF. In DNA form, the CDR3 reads TGTGCCAGCAGCCCCGGTACAAGCCGAACTGAAGCTTTCTTT.

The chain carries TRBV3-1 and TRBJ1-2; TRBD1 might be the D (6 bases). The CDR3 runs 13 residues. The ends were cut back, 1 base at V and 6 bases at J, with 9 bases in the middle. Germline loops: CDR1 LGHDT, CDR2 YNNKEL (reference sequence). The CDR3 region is CASSQGQVNGYTF. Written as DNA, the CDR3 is TGTGCCAGCAGCCAAGGACAGGTTAATGGCTACACCTTC. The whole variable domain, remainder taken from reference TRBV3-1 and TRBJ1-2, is DTAVSQTPKYLVTQMGNDKSIKCEQNLGHDTMYWYKQDSKKFLKIMFSYNNKELIINETVPNRFSPKSPDKAHLNLHINSLELGDSAVYFCASSQGQVNGYTFGSGTRLTVV.

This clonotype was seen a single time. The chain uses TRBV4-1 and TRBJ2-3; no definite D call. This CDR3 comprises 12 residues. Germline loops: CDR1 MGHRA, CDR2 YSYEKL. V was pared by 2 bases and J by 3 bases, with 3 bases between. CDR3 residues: CASSQRTDTQYF. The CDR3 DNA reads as TGCGCCAGCAGCCAAAGGACAGATACGCAGTATTTT.

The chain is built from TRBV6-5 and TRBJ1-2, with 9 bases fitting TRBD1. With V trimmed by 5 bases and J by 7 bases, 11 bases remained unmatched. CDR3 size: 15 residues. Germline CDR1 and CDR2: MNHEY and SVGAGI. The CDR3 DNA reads TGTGCCAGCAGTCTCACACAGGGGGCGATTTCTGGCTACACCTTC. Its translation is CASSLTQGAISGYTF.

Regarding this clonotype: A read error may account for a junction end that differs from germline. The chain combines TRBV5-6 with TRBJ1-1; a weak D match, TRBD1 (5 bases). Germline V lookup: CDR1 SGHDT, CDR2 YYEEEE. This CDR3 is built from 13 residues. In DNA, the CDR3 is TGTGCCAGCAGCTTGGTGCAGGGCCCTGAAGTTTTCTTT. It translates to CASSLVQGPEVFF.

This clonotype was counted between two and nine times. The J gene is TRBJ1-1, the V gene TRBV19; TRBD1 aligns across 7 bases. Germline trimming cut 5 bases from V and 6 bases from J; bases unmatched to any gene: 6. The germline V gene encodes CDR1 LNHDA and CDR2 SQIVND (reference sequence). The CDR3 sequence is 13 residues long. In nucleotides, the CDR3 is TGTGCCAGTAGTCTACAGGGGTGGGCTGAAGCTTTCTTT. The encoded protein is CASSLQGWAEAFF.

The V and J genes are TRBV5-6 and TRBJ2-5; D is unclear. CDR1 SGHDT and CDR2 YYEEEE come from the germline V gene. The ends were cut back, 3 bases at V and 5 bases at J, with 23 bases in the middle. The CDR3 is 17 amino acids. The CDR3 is CASSSRAVIFLRETQYF. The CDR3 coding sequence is TGTGCCAGCAGCTCCCGGGCCGTAATATTTTTGAGGGAGACCCAGTACTTC. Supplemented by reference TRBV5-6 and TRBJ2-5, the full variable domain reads DAGVTQSPTHLIKTRGQQVTLRCSPKSGHDTVSWYQQALGQGPQFIFQYYEEEERQRGNFPDRFSGHQFPNYSSELNVNALLLGDSALYLCASSSRAVIFLRETQYFGPGTRLLVL.

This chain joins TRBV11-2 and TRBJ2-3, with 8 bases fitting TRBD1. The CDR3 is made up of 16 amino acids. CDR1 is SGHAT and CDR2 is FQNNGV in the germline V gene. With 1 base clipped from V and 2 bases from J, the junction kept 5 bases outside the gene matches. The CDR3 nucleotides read TGTGCCAGCAGCTTAGCGAACAGGGGGACCACAGATACGCAGTATTTT. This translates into CASSLANRGTTDTQYF.

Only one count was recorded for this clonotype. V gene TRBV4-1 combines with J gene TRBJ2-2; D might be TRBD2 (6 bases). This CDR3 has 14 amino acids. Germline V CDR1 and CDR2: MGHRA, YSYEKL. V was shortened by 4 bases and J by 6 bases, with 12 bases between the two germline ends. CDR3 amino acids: CASSRGEKAGELFF. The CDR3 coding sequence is TGCGCCAGCAGCCGCGGGGAGAAGGCCGGGGAGCTGTTTTTT.

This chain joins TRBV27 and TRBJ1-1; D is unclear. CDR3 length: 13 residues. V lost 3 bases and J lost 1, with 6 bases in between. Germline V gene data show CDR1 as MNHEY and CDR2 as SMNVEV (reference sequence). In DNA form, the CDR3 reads TGTGCCAGCAGTTTTCACGGGAACACTGAAGCTTTCTTT. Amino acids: CASSFHGNTEAFF.

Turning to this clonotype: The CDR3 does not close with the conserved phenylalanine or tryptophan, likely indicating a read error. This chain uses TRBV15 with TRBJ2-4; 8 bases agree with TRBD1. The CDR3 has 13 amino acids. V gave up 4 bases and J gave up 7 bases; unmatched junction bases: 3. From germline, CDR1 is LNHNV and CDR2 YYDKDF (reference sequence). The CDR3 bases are TGTGCCACCAGCACAGGGGGCTTGAACATTCAGTACCTC. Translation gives CATSTGGLNIQYL.

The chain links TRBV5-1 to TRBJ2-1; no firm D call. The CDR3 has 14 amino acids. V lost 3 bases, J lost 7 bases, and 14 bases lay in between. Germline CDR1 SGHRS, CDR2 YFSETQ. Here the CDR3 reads CASSSGPSWNEQFF. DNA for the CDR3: TGCGCCAGCAGCTCAGGCCCCTCATGGAATGAGCAGTTCTTC.

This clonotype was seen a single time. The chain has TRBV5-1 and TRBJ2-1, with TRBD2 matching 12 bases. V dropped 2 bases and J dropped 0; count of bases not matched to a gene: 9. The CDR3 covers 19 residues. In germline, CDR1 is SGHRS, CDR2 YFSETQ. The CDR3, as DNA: TGCGCCAGCAGCTTCCCGACTAGCGGGGGACTTGACTCCTACAATGAGCAGTTCTTC. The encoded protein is CASSFPTSGGLDSYNEQFF.

The CDR3 reads CATSRVSGENIQYF. In nucleotides, the CDR3 is TGTGCCACCAGCAGAGTCTCCGGGGAGAACATTCAGTACTTC. This chain joins TRBV15 and TRBJ2-4, with TRBD2 as a possible D gene (5 bases). The CDR3 loop spans 14 amino acids. V was shortened by 1 base and J by 7 bases, with 11 bases between the two germline ends. CDR1 LNHNV and CDR2 YYDKDF come from the germline V gene (reference sequence).

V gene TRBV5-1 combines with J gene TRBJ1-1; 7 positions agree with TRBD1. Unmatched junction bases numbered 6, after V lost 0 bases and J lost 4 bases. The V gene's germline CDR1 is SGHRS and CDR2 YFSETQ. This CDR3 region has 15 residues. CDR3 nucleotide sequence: TGCGCCAGCAGCTTGGGGCGACAGGGTATCACTGAAGCTTTCTTT. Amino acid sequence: CASSLGRQGITEAFF.

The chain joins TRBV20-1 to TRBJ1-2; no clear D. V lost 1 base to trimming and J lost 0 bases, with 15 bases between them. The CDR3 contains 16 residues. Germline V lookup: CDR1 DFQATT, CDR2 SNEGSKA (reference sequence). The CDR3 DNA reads TGCAGTGCTAGAGTGGTCGTTGACTCTCCTAACTATGGCTACACCTTC. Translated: CSARVVVDSPNYGYTF.

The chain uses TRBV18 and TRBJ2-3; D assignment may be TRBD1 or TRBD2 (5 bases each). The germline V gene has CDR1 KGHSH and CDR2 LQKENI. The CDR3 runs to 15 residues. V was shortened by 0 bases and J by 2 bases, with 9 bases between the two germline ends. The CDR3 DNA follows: TGTGCCAGCTCACCACCGGGACCGTACACAGATACGCAGTATTTT. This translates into CASSPPGPYTDTQYF.

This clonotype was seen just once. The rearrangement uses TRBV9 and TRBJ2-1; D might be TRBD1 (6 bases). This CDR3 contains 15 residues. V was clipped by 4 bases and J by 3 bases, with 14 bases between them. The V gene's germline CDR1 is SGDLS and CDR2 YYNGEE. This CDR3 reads CASSPRAGDYNEQFF. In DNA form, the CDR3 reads TGTGCCAGCAGCCCGCGGGCAGGGGACTACAATGAGCAGTTCTTC.

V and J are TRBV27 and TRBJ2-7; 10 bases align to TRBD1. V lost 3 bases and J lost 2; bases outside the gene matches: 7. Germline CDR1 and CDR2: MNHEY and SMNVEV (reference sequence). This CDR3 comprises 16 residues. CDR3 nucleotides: TGTGCCAGCAGTTTTAGCGGACAGGGGGACCCCTACGAGCAGTACTTC. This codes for CASSFSGQGDPYEQYF.

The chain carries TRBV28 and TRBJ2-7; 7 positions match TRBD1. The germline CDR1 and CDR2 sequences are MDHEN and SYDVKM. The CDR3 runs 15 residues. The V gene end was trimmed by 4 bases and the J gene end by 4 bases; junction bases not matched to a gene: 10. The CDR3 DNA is TGTGCCAGCAGTTGGTTCCGGGACAGTTCTTACGAGCAGTACTTC. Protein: CASSWFRDSSYEQYF.

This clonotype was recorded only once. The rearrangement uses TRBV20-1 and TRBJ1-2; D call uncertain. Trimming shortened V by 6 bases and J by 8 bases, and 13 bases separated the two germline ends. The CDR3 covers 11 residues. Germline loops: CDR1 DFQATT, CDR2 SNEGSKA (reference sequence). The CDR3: CSASPSRGYTF. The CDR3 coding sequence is TGCAGTGCCTCCCCTTCGAGGGGCTACACCTTC.

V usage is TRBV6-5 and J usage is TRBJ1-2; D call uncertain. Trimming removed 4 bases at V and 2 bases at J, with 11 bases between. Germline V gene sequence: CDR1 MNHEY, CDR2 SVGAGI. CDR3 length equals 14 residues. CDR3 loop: CASSSWTDNYGYTF. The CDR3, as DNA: TGTGCCAGCAGTTCCTGGACGGACAACTATGGCTACACCTTC.

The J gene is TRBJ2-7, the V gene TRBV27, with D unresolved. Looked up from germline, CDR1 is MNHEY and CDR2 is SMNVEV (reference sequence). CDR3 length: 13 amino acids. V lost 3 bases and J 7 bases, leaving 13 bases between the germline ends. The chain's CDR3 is CASSFTDLGEQYF. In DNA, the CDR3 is TGTGCCAGCAGTTTTACAGACCTAGGGGAGCAGTACTTC.